These 7 T cell receptor beta chains originate from one sample sequenced in a study of blood T cell repertoires in COVID-19 (dated by TCRdb to 2019 to 2021). Library preparation employed the immunoSEQ multiplex PCR assay. TCRdb re-hosts the immuneACCESS table, in-frame sequences only. Its copies lack some clones; in the studies checked, an unresolved V gene accounts for under half of them, and the cause for the rest is not known. The table for this sample lists roughly 190,000 clones; approximately 86% of them were counted only once. 20% to 25% of the sample lies in the top ten. Sequencing was performed on PBMCs or T cells enriched from blood (not recorded which). Every receptor here comes from a middle-aged woman in a cohort exposed to, infected with or recovered from COVID-19 (not recorded which).

The genes are TRBV5-1 and TRBJ2-5, with D possibly matching TRBD1 (5 bases). Trimming stripped 4 bases from V and 5 bases from J, with 18 bases between. The CDR3 spans 15 residues. CDR1 SGHRS and CDR2 YFSETQ come from the germline V gene. The CDR3 bases are TGCGCCAGCAGCCTTCAGGGTACCGTATCGGAGACCCAGTACTTC. It is translated as CASSLQGTVSETQYF.

This chain links TRBV6-5 with TRBJ2-7; no definite D call. The V gene's germline CDR1 is MNHEY and CDR2 SVGAGI. This CDR3 has 12 residues. V was clipped by 6 bases and J by 5 bases, with 11 bases between them. The CDR3 loop is CASRAFLHEQYF. In DNA form, the CDR3 reads TGTGCCAGCAGAGCGTTTCTCCACGAGCAGTACTTC.

V usage is TRBV20-1 and J usage is TRBJ1-1; D unclear. The CDR3 extends over 15 amino acids. The germline V gene encodes CDR1 DFQATT and CDR2 SNEGSKA (reference sequence). Trimming cost V 3 bases and J 0 bases, with 14 bases left between them. For the CDR3, the DNA is TGCAGTGCTAGTTCGTCAGAACACATGAACACTGAAGCTTTCTTT. Translated: CSASSSEHMNTEAFF.

The genes are TRBV15 and TRBJ2-1; 9 bases map to TRBD2. Germline V gene data show CDR1 as LNHNV and CDR2 as YYDKDF (reference sequence). The CDR3 is made up of 15 amino acids. The V segment lost 1 base and the J segment 6 bases; nucleotides outside the gene matches: 4. CDR3 sequence (DNA): TGTGCCACCAGCAGAGCTCTAGCGGGGCTCAATGAGCAGTTCTTC. Encoded protein: CATSRALAGLNEQFF.

The rearrangement joins TRBV29-1 to TRBJ1-2, with TRBD1 matching over 9 bases. After removal of 6 bases from V and 2 bases from J, the junction contained 7 bases not matched to a gene. The CDR3 totals 14 residues. Germline-derived CDR1 and CDR2 are SQVTM and ANQGSEA. The CDR3 is CSVVGQGENYGYTF. Written as DNA, the CDR3 is TGCAGCGTAGTGGGACAGGGCGAGAACTATGGCTACACCTTC.

The chain uses TRBV13 and TRBJ2-7, with TRBD2 matching 7 bases. The CDR3 totals 14 residues. CDR1 is PRHDT, CDR2 FYEKMQ, per germline (reference sequence). With 5 bases clipped from V and 5 bases from J, the junction kept 9 bases outside the gene matches. CDR3 coding DNA: TGTGCCAGCAGCACCTCCCGGGGGGTTAACGAGCAGTACTTC. This codes for CASSTSRGVNEQYF.

This clone has just one count. The V and J genes are TRBV4-1 and TRBJ1-1; the D gene is possibly TRBD1 (6 bases). The CDR3 runs to 12 residues. Germline V CDR1 and CDR2: MGHRA, YSYEKL. V shed 6 bases and J shed 6 bases, with 11 bases lying between them. The CDR3 loop reads CASSVQGAEAFF. DNA of the CDR3: TGCGCCAGCAGTGTACAGGGCGCTGAAGCTTTCTTT.